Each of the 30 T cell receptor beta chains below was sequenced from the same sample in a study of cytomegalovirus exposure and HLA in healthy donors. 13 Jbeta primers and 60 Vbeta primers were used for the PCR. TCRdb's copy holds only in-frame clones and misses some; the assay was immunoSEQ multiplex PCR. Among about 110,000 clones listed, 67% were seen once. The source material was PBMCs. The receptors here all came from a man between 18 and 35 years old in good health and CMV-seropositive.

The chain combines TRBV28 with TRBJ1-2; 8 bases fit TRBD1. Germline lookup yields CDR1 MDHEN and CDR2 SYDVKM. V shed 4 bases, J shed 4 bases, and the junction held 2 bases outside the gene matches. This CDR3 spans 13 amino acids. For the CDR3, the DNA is TGTGCCAGCAGTTCGACAGGGGCCTATGGCTACACCTTC. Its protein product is CASSSTGAYGYTF.

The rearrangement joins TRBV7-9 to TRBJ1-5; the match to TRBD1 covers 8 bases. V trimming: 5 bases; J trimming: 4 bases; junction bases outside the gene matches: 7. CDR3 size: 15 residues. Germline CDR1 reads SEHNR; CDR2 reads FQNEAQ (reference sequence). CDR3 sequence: CASSPRDRPNQPQHF. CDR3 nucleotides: TGTGCCAGCAGCCCAAGGGACAGGCCTAATCAGCCCCAGCATTTT.

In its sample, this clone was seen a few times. CDR3 region: CASSSRLRQVIPAGELFF. The CDR3 coding sequence is TGTGCCAGTAGTTCAAGGTTGCGACAGGTGATTCCGGCCGGGGAGCTGTTTTTT. V gene TRBV19 combines with J gene TRBJ2-2; TRBD1 might be the D (6 bases). Trimming cost V 5 bases and J 6 bases, with 25 bases left between them. Germline CDR1 is LNHDA and CDR2 is SQIVND (reference sequence). The length of the CDR3 is 18 residues.

CDR3 sequence reads: CASSQEYRAPYGYTF. The CDR3 nucleotides are TGCGCCAGCAGCCAAGAATACAGGGCACCCTATGGCTACACCTTC. The chain combines TRBV4-1 with TRBJ1-2, with D possibly being TRBD1 (6 bases). Deletions cut 0 bases from V and 4 bases from J, with 12 bases between. Germline-derived CDR1 and CDR2 are MGHRA and YSYEKL. The CDR3 spans 15 residues.

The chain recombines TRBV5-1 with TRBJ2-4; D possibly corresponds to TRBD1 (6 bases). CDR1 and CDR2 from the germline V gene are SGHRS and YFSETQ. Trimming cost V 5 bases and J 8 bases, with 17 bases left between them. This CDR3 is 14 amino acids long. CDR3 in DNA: TGCGCCAGCAGTCTCATGGGACAAGTGGACATTCAGTACTTC. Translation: CASSLMGQVDIQYF. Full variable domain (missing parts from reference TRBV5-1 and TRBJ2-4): KAGVTQTPRYLIKTRGQQVTLSCSPISGHRSVSWYQQTPGQGLQFLFEYFSETQRNKGNFPGRFSGRQFSNSRSEMNVSTLELGDSALYLCASSLMGQVDIQYFGAGTRLSVL.

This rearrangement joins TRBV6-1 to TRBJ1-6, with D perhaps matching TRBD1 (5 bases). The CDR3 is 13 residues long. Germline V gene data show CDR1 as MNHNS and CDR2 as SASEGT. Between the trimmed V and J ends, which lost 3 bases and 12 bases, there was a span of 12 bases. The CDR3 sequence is CASSDGGVLPLHF. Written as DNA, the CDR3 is TGTGCCAGCAGTGACGGGGGTGTACTACCCCTCCACTTT.

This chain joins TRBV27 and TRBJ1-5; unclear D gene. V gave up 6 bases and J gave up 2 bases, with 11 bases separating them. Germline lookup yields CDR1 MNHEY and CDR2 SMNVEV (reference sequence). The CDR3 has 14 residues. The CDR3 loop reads CASRRAGRNQPQHF. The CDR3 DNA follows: TGTGCCAGCAGGAGGGCTGGGCGCAATCAGCCCCAGCATTTT.

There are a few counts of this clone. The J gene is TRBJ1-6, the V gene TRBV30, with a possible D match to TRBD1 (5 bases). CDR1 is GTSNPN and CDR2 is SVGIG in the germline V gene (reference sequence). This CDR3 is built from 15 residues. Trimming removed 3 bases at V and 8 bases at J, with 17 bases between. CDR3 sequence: CAWRTRASGDSPLHF. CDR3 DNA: TGTGCCTGGAGGACCAGGGCTTCGGGTGATTCACCCCTCCACTTT.

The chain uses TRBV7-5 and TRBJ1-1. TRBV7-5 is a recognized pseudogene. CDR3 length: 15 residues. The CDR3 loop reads CVRSLDLGRGPEAFF. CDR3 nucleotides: TGTGTCAGAAGCTTAGATCTGGGCCGCGGGCCTGAAGCTTTCTTT.

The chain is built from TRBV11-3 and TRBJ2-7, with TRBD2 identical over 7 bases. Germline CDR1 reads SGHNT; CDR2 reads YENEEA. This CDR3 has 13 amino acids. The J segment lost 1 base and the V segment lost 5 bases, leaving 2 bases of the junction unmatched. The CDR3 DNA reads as TGTGCCAGCAGCCGGGGGGAATCCTACGAGCAGTACTTC. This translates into CASSRGESYEQYF.

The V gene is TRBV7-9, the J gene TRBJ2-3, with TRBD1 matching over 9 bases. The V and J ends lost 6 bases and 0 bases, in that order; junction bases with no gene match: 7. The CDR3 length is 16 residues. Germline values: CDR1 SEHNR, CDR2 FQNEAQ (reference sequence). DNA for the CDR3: TGTGCCAGCAGGCCGACAGGGGGTACTAGCACAGATACGCAGTATTTT. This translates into CASRPTGGTSTDTQYF.

The CDR3 DNA reads as TGTGCCAGCAGCCCCCGGGACTTTACGTCCAACGTCCTGACTTTC. Protein sequence: CASSPRDFTSNVLTF. The V gene is TRBV7-3, the J gene TRBJ2-6; D is perhaps TRBD2 (6 bases). Germline loops: CDR1 SGHTA, CDR2 FQGTGA. Trimming stripped 5 bases from V and 8 bases from J, with 16 bases between. The CDR3 consists of 15 residues. The full variable domain, with the rest looked up from reference TRBV7-3 and TRBJ2-6, is GAGVSQTPSNKVTEKGKYVELRCDPISGHTALYWYRQSLGQGPEFLIYFQGTGAADDSGLPNDRFFAVRPEGSVSTLKIQRTERGDSAVYLCASSPRDFTSNVLTFGAGSRLTVL.

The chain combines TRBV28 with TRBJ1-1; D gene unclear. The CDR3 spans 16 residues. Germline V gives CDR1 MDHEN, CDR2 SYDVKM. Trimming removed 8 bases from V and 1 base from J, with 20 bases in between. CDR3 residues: CASPPLYVVKNTEAFF. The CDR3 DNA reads TGTGCCAGCCCCCCTTTATACGTAGTAAAGAACACTGAAGCTTTCTTT. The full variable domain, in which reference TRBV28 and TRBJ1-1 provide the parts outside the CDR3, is DVKVTQSSRYLVKRTGEKVFLECVQDMDHENMFWYRQDPGLGLRLIYFSYDVKMKEKGDIPEGYSVSREKKERFSLILESASTNQTSMYLCASPPLYVVKNTEAFFGQGTRLTVV.

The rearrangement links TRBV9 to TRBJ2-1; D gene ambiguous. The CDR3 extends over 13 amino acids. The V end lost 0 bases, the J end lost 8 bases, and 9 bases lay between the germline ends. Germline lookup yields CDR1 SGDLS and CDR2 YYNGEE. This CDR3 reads CASSVVLDHEQFF. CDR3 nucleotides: TGTGCCAGCAGCGTAGTCCTAGACCATGAGCAGTTCTTC.

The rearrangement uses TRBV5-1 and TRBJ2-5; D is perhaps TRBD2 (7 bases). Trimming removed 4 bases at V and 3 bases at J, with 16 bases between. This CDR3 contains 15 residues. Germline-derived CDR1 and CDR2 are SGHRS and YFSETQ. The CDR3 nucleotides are TGCGCCAGCAGCCGCGCGGGGGCTGCCAAAGAGACCCAGTACTTC. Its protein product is CASSRAGAAKETQYF.

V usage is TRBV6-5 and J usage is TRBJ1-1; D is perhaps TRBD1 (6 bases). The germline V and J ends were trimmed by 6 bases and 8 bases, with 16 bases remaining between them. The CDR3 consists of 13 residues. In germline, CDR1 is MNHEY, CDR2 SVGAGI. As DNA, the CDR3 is TGTGCCAGCAGCCCCGGGACAAGACTAGAAGCTTTCTTT. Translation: CASSPGTRLEAFF.

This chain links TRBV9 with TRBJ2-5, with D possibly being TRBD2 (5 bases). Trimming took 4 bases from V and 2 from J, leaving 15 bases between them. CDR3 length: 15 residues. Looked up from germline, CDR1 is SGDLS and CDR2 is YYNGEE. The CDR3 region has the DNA TGTGCCAGCAGCCCCCAGGCGAGGGTTCAAGAGACCCAGTACTTC. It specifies CASSPQARVQETQYF.

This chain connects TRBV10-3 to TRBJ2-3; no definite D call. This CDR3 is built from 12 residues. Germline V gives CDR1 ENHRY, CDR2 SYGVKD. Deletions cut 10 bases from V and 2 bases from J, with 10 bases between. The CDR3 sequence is CATSGATDTQYF. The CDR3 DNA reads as TGTGCCACTAGTGGTGCCACAGATACGCAGTATTTT.

This chain's CDR3 is CASSYSGGARIDTQYF. CDR3 in DNA: TGTGCCAGCAGTTACTCTGGGGGGGCCAGGATAGATACGCAGTATTTT. V and J are TRBV6-5 and TRBJ2-3; D may be TRBD2 (7 bases). V lost 0 bases and J 5 bases, leaving 15 bases between the germline ends. Germline V gene sequence: CDR1 MNHEY, CDR2 SVGAGI. The CDR3 extends over 16 amino acids.

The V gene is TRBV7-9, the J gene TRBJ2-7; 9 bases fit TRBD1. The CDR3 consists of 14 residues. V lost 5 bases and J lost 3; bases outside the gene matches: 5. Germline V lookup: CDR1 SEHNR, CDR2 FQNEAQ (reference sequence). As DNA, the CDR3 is TGTGCCAGCAGCGTGACAGGGGGAGGCTACGAGCAGTACGTC. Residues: CASSVTGGGYEQYV.

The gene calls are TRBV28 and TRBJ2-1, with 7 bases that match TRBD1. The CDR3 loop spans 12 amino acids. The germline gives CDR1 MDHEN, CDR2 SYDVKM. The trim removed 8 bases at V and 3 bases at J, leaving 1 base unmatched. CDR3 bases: TGTGCCAGCCGGGACAGCTACAATGAGCAGTTCTTC. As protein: CASRDSYNEQFF.

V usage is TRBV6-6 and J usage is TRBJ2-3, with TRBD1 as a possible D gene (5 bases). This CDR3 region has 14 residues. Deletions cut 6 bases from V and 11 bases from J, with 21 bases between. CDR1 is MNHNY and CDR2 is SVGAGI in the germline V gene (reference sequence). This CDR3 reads CASSPPPTECGQYF. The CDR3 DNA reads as TGTGCCAGCAGCCCCCCCCCGACAGAATGTGGGCAGTATTTT.

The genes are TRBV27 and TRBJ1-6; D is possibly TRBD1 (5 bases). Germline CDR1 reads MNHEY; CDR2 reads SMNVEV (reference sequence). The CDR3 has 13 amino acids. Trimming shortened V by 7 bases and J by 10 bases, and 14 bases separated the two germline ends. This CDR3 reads CASTWTLKSPLHF. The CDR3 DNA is TGTGCCAGCACCTGGACATTGAAGTCACCCCTCCACTTT.

DNA for the CDR3: TGTGCCAGCAGTCCTGAAAGGATTTTAGCGGGTGAGCAGTTCTTC. Protein product: CASSPERILAGEQFF. The chain couples TRBV6-1 to TRBJ2-1; 7 nucleotides agree with TRBD2. The V segment lost 5 bases and the J segment 9 bases; nucleotides outside the gene matches: 13. CDR1 and CDR2 from the germline V gene are MNHNS and SASEGT. The CDR3 consists of 15 residues.

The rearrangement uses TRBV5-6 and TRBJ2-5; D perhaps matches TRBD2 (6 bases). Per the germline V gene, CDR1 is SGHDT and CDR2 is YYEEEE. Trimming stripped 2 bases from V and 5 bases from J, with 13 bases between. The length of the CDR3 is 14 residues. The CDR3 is CASSFELAWETQYF. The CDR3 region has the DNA TGTGCCAGCAGCTTCGAACTAGCATGGGAGACCCAGTACTTC.

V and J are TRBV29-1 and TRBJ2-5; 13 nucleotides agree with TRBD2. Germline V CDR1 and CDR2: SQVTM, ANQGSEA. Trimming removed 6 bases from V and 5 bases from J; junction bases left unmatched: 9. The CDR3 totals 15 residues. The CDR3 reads CSVVGLAGLGETQYF. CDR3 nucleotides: TGCAGCGTGGTGGGACTAGCGGGGTTGGGGGAGACCCAGTACTTC. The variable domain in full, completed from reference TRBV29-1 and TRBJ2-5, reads SAVISQKPSRDICQRGTSLTIQCQVDSQVTMMFWYRQQPGQSLTLIATANQGSEATYESGFVIDKFPISRPNLTFSTLTVSNMSPEDSSIYLCSVVGLAGLGETQYFGPGTRLLVL.

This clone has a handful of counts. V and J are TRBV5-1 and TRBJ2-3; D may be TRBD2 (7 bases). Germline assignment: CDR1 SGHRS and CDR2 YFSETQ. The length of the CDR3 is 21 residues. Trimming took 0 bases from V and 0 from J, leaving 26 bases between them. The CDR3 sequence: CASSLAASGGPSDSSTDTQYF. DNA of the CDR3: TGCGCCAGCAGCTTGGCCGCCTCGGGGGGCCCTTCGGACTCTAGCACAGATACGCAGTATTTT.

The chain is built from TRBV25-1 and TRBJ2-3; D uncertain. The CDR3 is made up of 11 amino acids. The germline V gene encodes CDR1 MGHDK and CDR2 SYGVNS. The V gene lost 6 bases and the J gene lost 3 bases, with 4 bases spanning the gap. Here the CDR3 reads CASSMTDTQYF. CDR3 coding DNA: TGTGCCAGCAGCATGACAGATACGCAGTATTTT.

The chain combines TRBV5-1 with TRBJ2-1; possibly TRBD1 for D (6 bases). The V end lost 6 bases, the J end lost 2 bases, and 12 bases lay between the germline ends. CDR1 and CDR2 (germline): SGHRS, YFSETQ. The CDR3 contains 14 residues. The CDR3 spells CASKTTGPYNEQFF. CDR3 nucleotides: TGCGCCAGCAAAACCACAGGGCCCTACAATGAGCAGTTCTTC.

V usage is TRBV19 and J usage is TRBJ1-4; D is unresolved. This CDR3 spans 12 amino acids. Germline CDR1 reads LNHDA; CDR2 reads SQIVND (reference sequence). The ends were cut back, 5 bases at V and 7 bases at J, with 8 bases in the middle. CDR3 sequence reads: CASSLVSEKLFF. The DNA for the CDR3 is TGTGCCAGTAGTTTAGTGAGTGAAAAACTGTTTTTT.